This TCR beta chain was retrieved from a study of T cells in Graves' hyperthyroidism and ophthalmopathy. Whole-study findings and limits: Ophthalmopathy got predicted by the model a median approximately 6.3 months before its onset. Most expanded thyroid clonotypes above 0.001 also appeared in blood.

Template material for amplifying TCR beta CDR3 regions consisted of RNA transcripts. The TCR CDR3 first-round RT-PCR relied on the HTBI primer set. MiXCR was run by TCRdb on the multiplex PCR reads, yielding one entry per CDR3 protein. The sample includes a few hundred thousand distinct CDR3 sequences, 15% to 20% of them seen just once. This clonotype appeared a few times. Its specificity is not known. With duration under 3 months, ophthalmopathy was active: Clinical Activity Score at least 3, NOSPECS at least 4. Orbital computed tomography, thyroid ultrasound, serum thyroxine and TRAb, and clinical symptoms together informed the diagnoses. V was pared by 5 bases and J by 5 bases, with 12 bases of the junction left unmatched. CDR3 length: 16 amino acids. CDR1 is SGHTA and CDR2 is FQGNSA in the germline V gene.

The rearrangement uses TRBV7-2 and TRBJ2-5; 9 bases agree with TRBD1. Sequenced material: blood. The source of this sequence is a woman aged 40-49 years with Graves' ophthalmopathy. CDR3 sequence (DNA): TGTGCCAGCAGCCCAATTCGGGACAGGGTTCGCGAGACCCAGTACTTC. It is translated as CASSPIRDRVRETQYF. Complete variable domain (other parts from reference TRBV7-2 and TRBJ2-5): GAGVSQSPSNKVTEKGKDVELRCDPISGHTALYWYRQSLGQGLEFLIYFQGNSAPDKSGLPSDRFSAERTGGSVSTLTIQRTQQEDSAVYLCASSPIRDRVRETQYFGPGTRLLVL.